This TCR beta chain derives from a study of stem cell transplantation in POMP-related autoinflammatory disease. Study information: The study hypothesized thymoproteasome defects skew the TRB repertoire via impaired CD8+ selection. Overall study results and limits: Fewer unique TRB V-J gene pairings were identified in patients with PRAID. PRAID patients trended toward lower TRB diversity and higher clonality in all analyzed T-cell subsets.

Generated by immunoSEQ multiplex PCR, the TCRdb table keeps only in-frame clones and is missing some. The sample lists some 30,000 clones; 88% were seen once. As to this clone: Its antigen is as yet unknown.

The V and J ends lost 2 bases and 8 bases, in that order; junction bases with no gene match: 8. The CDR3 loop spans 14 amino acids. Germline-derived CDR1 and CDR2 are SGHTA and FQGTGA. The input for sequencing was CD4+ T cells from PBMCs, taken before stem cell transplantation. The rearrangement joins TRBV7-3 to TRBJ1-2; 7 positions agree with TRBD1. The TCR comes from a human donor with POMP-related autoinflammation and immune dysregulation (PRAID). The CDR3 DNA reads TGTGCCAGCAGCTTACAGGGGGGAGTGCAGGGCTACACCTTC. It is translated as CASSLQGGVQGYTF.